The rows below give T cell receptor beta chains drawn from one sample of a study of cytomegalovirus exposure and HLA in healthy donors. The table came from immunoSEQ multiplex PCR; TCRdb's copy has only in-frame clones and leaves some out. The repertoire consists of tens of thousands of clones, with roughly 73% occurring once and the leading ten covering approximately 4.8%. Sequenced material: PBMCs. The receptors stem from a male donor in good health and CMV-seropositive. CDR3s include the opening cysteine and the closing phenylalanine or tryptophan. The D gene is left open where the match is weak. Some rows mark clone size as missing; the rest say once, few, many or name a class of expanded clone.

TRBJ2-4	.	TRBV28	.	TGTGCCAGCAGTTTAGGGGGGAAGAACATTCAGTACTTC	CASSLGGKNIQYF
TRBJ2-7	.	TRBV27	.	TGTGCCACGTCTCTGAGGCCGGGGACCTACGAGCAGTACTTC	CATSLRPGTYEQYF
TRBJ2-2	TRBD1	TRBV10-1	.	TGCGCCAGCAGTGATTTGGGGACAGGACTCACCGGGGAGCTGTTTTTT	CASSDLGTGLTGELFF
TRBJ1-5	.	TRBV27	.	TGTGCCAGCAGGCACAGGGACGGCAATCAGCCCCAGCATTTT	CASRHRDGNQPQHF
TRBJ1-1	.	TRBV6-6	.	TGTGCCAGCACTGTAAGGGGGAAGGTCTCTGAAGCTTTCTTT	CASTVRGKVSEAFF
TRBJ1-2	.	TRBV28	.	TGTGCCAGCAGTCCATACTGGGAGACTAACTATGGCTACACCTTC	CASSPYWETNYGYTF
TRBJ2-5	TRBD2	TRBV5-4	.	TGTGCCAGCAGCCCCTTCTGGGCGGGGGAGCTCCGGGAGACCCAGTACTTC	CASSPFWAGELRETQYF
TRBJ1-2	.	TRBV6-5	few	TGTGCCAGCAGATTTCACCAGGCGATTAATGGCTACACCTTC	CASRFHQAINGYTF
TRBJ1-1	.	TRBV6-5	few	TGTGCCAGCAGGCTCGGGGGGGGACCCGGCCCTGAAGCTTTCTTT	CASRLGGGPGPEAFF
TRBJ2-1	.	TRBV30	.	TGTGCCTGGCAACTTCGGGGCAATGAGCAGTTCTTC	CAWQLRGNEQFF
TRBJ1-1	.	TRBV2	.	TGTGCCAGCAGTGTGTGGTCGTCGGGCACTGAAGCTTTCTTT	CASSVWSSGTEAFF
TRBJ1-2	.	TRBV6-5	.	TGTGCCAGCAGTTACCGAGACTCGACCTATGGCTACACCTTC	CASSYRDSTYGYTF
TRBJ1-5	.	TRBV15	.	TGTGCCACCAGCAGAGGGGCCCATAATCAGCCCCAGCATTTT	CATSRGAHNQPQHF
TRBJ2-7	TRBD1	TRBV2	.	TGTGCCAGCAGTGAAGCAGTAGGACAGGGAGGTGGCGAGCAGTACTTC	CASSEAVGQGGGEQYF
TRBJ1-1	.	TRBV18	once	TGTGCCAGCTCACCAGGACGGGGTCAGAGGACTGAAGCTTTCTTT	CASSPGRGQRTEAFF
TRBJ2-7	TRBD2	TRBV28	.	TGTGCCAGCAGTTCCAGCGGGGTAAACGAGCAGTACTTC	CASSSSGVNEQYF
TRBJ1-1	.	TRBV4-1	few	TGCGCCAGCAGCGGTCACAGCAAGAACACTGAAGCTTTCTTT	CASSGHSKNTEAFF
TRBJ1-2	.	TRBV5-1	.	TGCGCCAGCAGCCCGGACACGCTCGGCTACACCTTC	CASSPDTLGYTF
TRBJ2-1	.	TRBV7-9	.	TGTGCCAGCAGCGCCCAGGGTAGAGGACAGTTCTTC	CASSAQGRGQFF
TRBJ2-5	TRBD2	TRBV6-1	.	TGTGCCAGCAGTGAAGTGAGAATAGCGGGGGGGTTAGAGACCCAGTACTTC	CASSEVRIAGGLETQYF
TRBJ2-3	TRBD2	TRBV13	few	TGTGCCAGCAGCTCAAGCCTAGCGGGGACAGATACGCAGTATTTT	CASSSSLAGTDTQYF
TRBJ2-2	TRBD1	TRBV5-1	once	TGCGCCAGCAGCGTCGGACAGGGCCTATCCGGGGAGCTGTTTTTT	CASSVGQGLSGELFF
TRBJ1-4	.	TRBV6-5	.	TGTGCCAGCCGACCTACAGGGATCTCTAATGAAAAACTGTTTTTT	CASRPTGISNEKLFF
TRBJ1-1	.	TRBV2	.	TGTGCCAGCAGTGAAGTGGCGGGGAACACTGAAGCTTTCTTT	CASSEVAGNTEAFF
TRBJ1-1	.	TRBV7-9	.	TGTGCCAGCAGACCGAGCACCCCTAATATGAACACTGAAGCTTTCTTT	CASRPSTPNMNTEAFF
TRBJ2-7	TRBD2	TRBV27	once	TGTGCCAGCAGTTTATCTAGCGGGTACGAGCAGTACTTC	CASSLSSGYEQYF
TRBJ2-3	.	TRBV27	.	TGTGCCAGCAGTAGCAGGGTGTCAGATACGCAGTATTTT	CASSSRVSDTQYF
TRBJ1-3	.	TRBV5-8	once	TGTGCCAGCAGCTCAGGGGTCTCTGGAAACACCATATATTTT	CASSSGVSGNTIYF
TRBJ1-3	.	TRBV4-1	.	TGCGCCAGCAGCCAGTCTAGGTTCGGCAGAGGAAACACCATATATTTT	CASSQSRFGRGNTIYF
TRBJ2-7	TRBD2	TRBV30	.	TGTGCCTGGAGTGAAACGGGACTACTCAGACCCGAGCAGTACTTC	CAWSETGLLRPEQYF
TRBJ2-3	TRBD1	TRBV28	.	TGTGCCAGCAGTTTGCTCCTGGGACAGCGGATTAACACAGATACGCAGTATTTT	CASSLLLGQRINTDTQYF
TRBJ2-7	.	TRBV5-1	.	TGCGCCAGCAGCCCAGCGGCTAACTACGAGCAGTACTTC	CASSPAANYEQYF
TRBJ2-2	TRBD1	TRBV7-2	.	TGTGCCAGCAGCCCCGGGACAGGACACACCGGGGAGCTGTTTTTT	CASSPGTGHTGELFF
TRBJ2-3	TRBD2	TRBV27	.	TGTGCCAGCAGTTCTATACTAGCGGACCTCACAGATACGCAGTATTTT	CASSSILADLTDTQYF
TRBJ2-5	TRBD2	TRBV2	.	TGTGCCAGCAGGAACGGACTAGCGGGGGGGCAAGAGACCCAGTACTTC	CASRNGLAGGQETQYF
TRBJ1-4	TRBD1	TRBV6-1	.	TGTGCCAGCAGTGAGGGGACAGGGGTAGACGAAAAACTGTTTTTT	CASSEGTGVDEKLFF
TRBJ2-7	.	TRBV15	.	TGTGCCACCTCGGACAGCCATACCTACGAGCAGTACTTC	CATSDSHTYEQYF
TRBJ2-6	TRBD1	TRBV5-6	few	TGTGCCAGCAGCCCACGATTTGGGACAGGGCTGTCTGGGGCCAACGTCCTGACTTTC	CASSPRFGTGLSGANVLTF
TRBJ2-7	TRBD2	TRBV7-8	.	TGTGCCAGCAGCTCCCCGGGAGCGGGGGGTTCCTACGAGCAGTACTTC	CASSSPGAGGSYEQYF
TRBJ2-7	.	TRBV10-1	few	TGCGCCAGCGGCTCTGGGCCCTACGAGCAGTACTTC	CASGSGPYEQYF
TRBJ2-7	.	TRBV14	.	TGTGCCAGCAGTCGGCAGGGAACCTACGAGCAGTACTTC	CASSRQGTYEQYF
TRBJ1-5	.	TRBV28	few	TGTGCCAGCAGTCGAATACAGGGCCCTAATCAGCCCCAGCATTTT	CASSRIQGPNQPQHF
TRBJ1-1	.	TRBV19	.	TGTGCCAGTAGCCGGACAAAGAACACTGAAGCTTTCTTT	CASSRTKNTEAFF
TRBJ1-2	TRBD1	TRBV9	.	TGTGCCAGCAGCGTAGGGACAGGGTCGGATTGGGGCTACACCTTC	CASSVGTGSDWGYTF
TRBJ2-7	TRBD2	TRBV10-3	.	TGTGCCATCAGTGAGGGGTCCCCACTAGCGGGGTCATACGAGCAGTACTTC	CAISEGSPLAGSYEQYF
TRBJ1-4	.	TRBV19	few	TGTGCCAGTAAAGGAGCAACTAATGAAAAACTGTTTTTT	CASKGATNEKLFF
TRBJ2-7	.	TRBV15	few	TGTGCCACCAGCAGAGATCTGAGGGCCAACGAGCAGTACTTC	CATSRDLRANEQYF
TRBJ1-5	TRBD1	TRBV7-9	.	TGTGCCAGCAGCTTAGACAGGGGGGATCAGCCCCAGCATTTT	CASSLDRGDQPQHF
TRBJ2-7	.	TRBV29-1	.	TGCAGCGTTGGGCGGGGCTACGAGCAGTACTTC	CSVGRGYEQYF
TRBJ2-7	.	TRBV4-1	.	TGCGCCAGCAGCCAAGACCGGACAGTCTCCTACGAGCAGTACTTC	CASSQDRTVSYEQYF
TRBJ2-3	TRBD2	TRBV7-8	.	TGTGCCAGCAGCTCCGAAGGAGCGGGAGGCCACACAGATACGCAGTATTTT	CASSSEGAGGHTDTQYF
TRBJ2-7	TRBD1	TRBV10-3	.	TGTGCCATCAGCCCGGGACAGGGGACCTACGAGCAGTACTTC	CAISPGQGTYEQYF
TRBJ2-3	.	TRBV5-1	once	TGCGCCAGCAGCTTGCTCAGGGGAAGAAGCACAGATACGCAGTATTTT	CASSLLRGRSTDTQYF
TRBJ1-4	TRBD1	TRBV5-1	.	TGCGCCAGCAGCTTGGAAGGGACAGGGGGCTTTGATGAAAAACTGTTTTTT	CASSLEGTGGFDEKLFF